This T cell receptor (beta chain) originates from a study of cytomegalovirus exposure and HLA in healthy donors (dated by TCRdb to about 2017). Looking at the study overall: An earlier analysis of some 620 of the donors reported about 280 Gb of sequence data and 117 million unique TCR beta sequences obtained from 180 million or so T cells. In a later analysis, previously published TCR beta repertoires from about 640 donors were re-analyzed and high-resolution HLA genotyping was added so that TCR occurrence patterns could be studied. The number of donors typed differed by locus, with about 620-630 for A, B, C, DRB1 and DQB1, around 520 for DQA1, 600 to 610 for DPA1, and approximately 470 for DPB1. Along with the approximately 650-subject first cohort, a separate validation cohort of over a hundred different subjects was used. Rather than using new phenotypic data, the later analysis identified candidate immune exposures from TCR beta sequences and from how often those sequences occurred across donors. To decide whether each TCR beta V gene segment behaved as functional or pseudogenic, an earlier analysis of some 600 of the donors relied on high-throughput TCR beta sequencing. Genome-wide SNP genotypes for about 55% of the 666 donors were used in a later genetic analysis, which treated that subset as a discovery cohort. Among the roughly 390 genotyped donors, about 85% belonged to the genetic ancestry cluster associated with self-reported Caucasian donors. Every discovery cohort repertoire had been produced on one sequencing platform. Donor age, sex, ethnicity and CMV serostatus were compiled together with the repertoire data. Across 398 genotyped donors of the cohort, an average of approximately 200,000 unique TCR beta nucleotide sequences per donor were sequenced, and 15% to 20% of those sequences were non-productive. An early release covering roughly 600 HLA-typed donors comprised about 300 gigabases of sequencing data and tens of millions of unique TCR sequences. HLA typing included class I and class II loci at four-digit resolution. The T cell repertoires of 700 or so subjects were profiled by immunosequencing and related to cytomegalovirus serostatus. High-throughput TCR immunosequencing, statistical association of individual TCRs with disease status, and machine learning were combined to predict cytomegalovirus infection status. The study was designed to test whether signatures of past pathogen exposure could be identified by cataloging public T cell receptors. Four or five DR-DQ haplotypes were treated as single units for association and clustering because of strong linkage in the cohort.

Notes on this clone: Its antigen is not yet known. Base qualities are not recorded, but no much larger clone differs from it by a single base.

Library preparation employed the immunoSEQ multiplex PCR assay. For the multiplex PCR, a mixture combining 60 forward primers for TCR Vbeta segments and 13 reverse primers for TCR Jbeta segments was used. The CDR3 region of rearranged TCR beta genes was amplified from genomic DNA by a multiplex PCR assay. On the Illumina HiSeq System, the amplified TCR beta libraries were sequenced as 87-base-pair reads. Processing in the source paper ran as follows. In a later analysis, around 80 million unique TCR beta chains were counted across the approximately 670 repertoires, and roughly 11 million of these chains were shared by at least two donors. Raw reads were error-corrected and collapsed into unique sequences by a nearest-neighbor algorithm in which closely related sequences were merged to remove PCR and sequencing errors. Alignment of CDR3 sequences to IMGT reference sequences was used to assign V, D and J gene segments. Each retained sequence needed at least a six-nucleotide match to both a V gene segment and a J gene segment. A rearrangement was called productive if the CDR3 had no stop codons and remained in frame with V and J, and every other rearrangement was called non-productive. Following IMGT convention, CDR3 was defined as the stretch from the second conserved V-encoded cysteine to the conserved J-encoded phenylalanine. The earlier analysis of 500 to 600 of the donors excluded sequences that lacked an unambiguous match to a single V gene segment. An earlier analysis of about 600 of the donors called V segments functional above 56.7% productive rearrangements and segregating when the between-donor standard deviation exceeded 5%. A statistical classification framework was built for diagnosing cytomegalovirus status from the catalog of TCR beta chain sequences. In a later analysis, V and J genes were assigned by comparing TCR nucleotide sequences against IMGT/GENE-DB human TR gene sequences. In a later analysis, CDR3 sequences and most-parsimonious VDJ recombination scenarios were assigned using the TCRdist pipeline. In a later analysis, every TCR beta chain was defined by the combination of its CDR3 amino acid sequence and its V-gene family, and reads without a unique V-gene family were dropped. A later analysis removed roughly 590 highly shared, low-generation-probability nucleotide sequences to deal with suspected cross-contamination and a sequencing artifact. In a later analysis, a clonal expansion index for each public chain was calculated from normalized within-repertoire ranks of inferred template counts. A later analysis computed generation probabilities with a VDJ recombination model fitted to out-of-frame rearrangements, and checked the results against IGoR. In a later analysis, hypergeometric tests were used to score TCR-TCR, TCR-HLA and TCR-CMV co-occurrence, with a repertoire-size bias correction applied to TCR pairs. False discovery rates were estimated in a later analysis by permuting HLA or CMV assignments 20 times. In a later analysis, co-occurring TCRs were grouped using DBSCAN, with TCRdist sequence similarity added in when clustering inside HLA-allele-positive subsets. Repertoires with fewer than 30,000 or more than 120,000 public chains, plus five repertoires with anomalous nucleotide sharing, were excluded from co-occurrence clustering. This immuneACCESS table, as held by TCRdb, lists in-frame sequences with V and J called but not all clones. Of the missing ones, under half trace to an unresolved V gene in checked studies; the others have no known cause. That table furnishes V, J and clone size, whereas the DNA furnished D and trimming. Counted in this sample were about 88,000 clones; around 85% of them appeared once. Clones ranked in the top ten supply approximately 3% of the sample.

The cohort comprised fewer than 700 healthy bone marrow donors. Cohort members were all nominally healthy when sampled, although unrecorded immune exposures were likely present. The donor tested CMV seronegative and was one of the 352 seronegative cohort members. A peripheral blood sample was collected from each donor, and TCR beta sequencing was performed on peripheral blood mononuclear cells. The Qiagen DNeasy Blood Extraction Kit was used to extract genomic DNA from the blood cell samples. Paper-wide results and their limitations: Compared with equally common non-associated chains, HLA-associated TCR beta chains in a later analysis were more clonally expanded and had lower generation probabilities. In a later analysis, the rate of TCR association differed among HLA loci, with DRB1 alleles having the most associated TCRs and HLA-C alleles having the fewest. Cytomegalovirus status was reported to be diagnosed by the classifier with high specificity and sensitivity in both the original and validation cohorts. Most CMV-associated TCR beta chains appeared to be HLA-restricted in a later analysis, and the HLA associations seemed to be driven largely by CMV exposure. According to the authors, the approach could potentially be generalized to other disease states and immunological phenotypes. At a false discovery rate of 0.05, a later analysis linked 16,000 or so TCR beta sequences to specific HLA alleles. The only immune exposure information available for the cohort was CMV serostatus. Roughly uniform sequencing depth across donors was assumed in presence/absence analyses, although this assumption may not hold. Because HLA typing was unavailable for some donors at each locus, only the typed subset was used in association tests. Most TCR sequences were observed very rarely across donors, whereas some public TCRs were present in many individuals. A few of the identified cytomegalovirus-associated TCR beta chains were confirmed in vitro to be specific for cytomegalovirus antigens. A cluster of highly shared sequence variants was judged likely to be a technical artifact of the sequencing pipeline. An association between a missense DCLRE1C variant and V-gene and J-gene trimming of TCR beta chains was found in a later genetic analysis and replicated in an independent cohort. Some IMGT-functional V segments, including TRBV6-2 and TRBV6-3, could not be told apart with the 87-base-pair reads, so those segments were excluded. Compared with the approximately 670-donor mean, donors in an Asian-associated ancestry cluster had fewer N-insertions in productive TCRs, according to a later genetic analysis. Linkage disequilibrium might explain the correlated functional status among segregating V segments, but an unknown experimental factor could not be excluded. The earlier analysis of 587 of the donors excluded 15 to 20 rarely observed V segments, including chromosome 9 orphons, because counts were too low. A further reported finding was that TCR beta sequences accurately predicted the HLA-A and HLA-B alleles for most subjects in the first cohort. An earlier analysis of approximately 570 of the donors showed that most TCR beta V segments appeared in productive rearrangements either about 87% or about 30% of the time, which broadly matched IMGT annotations. Strong co-occurrence of HLA alleles, especially DR and DQ, made assigning TCR associations to individual alleles difficult. This cohort had only TCR beta chains sequenced, and the lack of alpha or paired-chain data limited which features could be detected. The study listed 164 TCR beta chains as associated with cytomegalovirus. Several of the top co-occurrence clusters appeared to be linked to parvovirus B19, influenza, CMV and Epstein-Barr virus, according to a later analysis.

From the cysteine through the phenylalanine, the CDR3 covers 15 amino acids. Left in the record is the CDR3 DNA by itself, 45 bases read in frame from the first base. The germline V gene specifies SGHRS as CDR1 and YFSETQ as CDR2. A distance of 15 bases separates the germline ends of V and J, which lose 0 bases and 5 bases respectively. The sample comprised PBMCs. The chain is assembled from TRBV5-1 and TRBJ2-7; TRBD2 might be the D gene, on 7 matching bases. The TCR comes from a man aged 25 to 40 in good health and CMV-seronegative. The CDR3 loop reads CASSLEQGGLDEQYF. The nucleotide sequence reads as follows: TGCGCCAGCAGCTTGGAACAGGGAGGGTTGGACGAGCAGTACTTC.